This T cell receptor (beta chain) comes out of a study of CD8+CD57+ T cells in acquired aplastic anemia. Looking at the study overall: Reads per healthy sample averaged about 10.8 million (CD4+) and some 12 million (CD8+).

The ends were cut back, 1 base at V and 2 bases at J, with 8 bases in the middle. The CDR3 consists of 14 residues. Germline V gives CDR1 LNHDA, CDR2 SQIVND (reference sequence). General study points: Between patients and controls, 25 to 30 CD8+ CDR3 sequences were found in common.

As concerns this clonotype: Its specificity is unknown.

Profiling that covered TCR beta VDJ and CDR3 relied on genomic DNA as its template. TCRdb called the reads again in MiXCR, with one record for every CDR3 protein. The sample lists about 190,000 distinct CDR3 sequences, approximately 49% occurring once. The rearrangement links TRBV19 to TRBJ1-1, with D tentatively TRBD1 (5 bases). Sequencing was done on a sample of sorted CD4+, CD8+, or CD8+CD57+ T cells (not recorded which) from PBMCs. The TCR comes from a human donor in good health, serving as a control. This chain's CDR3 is CASSIGQSNTEAFF. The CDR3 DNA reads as TGTGCCAGTAGTATAGGACAGTCAAACACTGAAGCTTTCTTT.